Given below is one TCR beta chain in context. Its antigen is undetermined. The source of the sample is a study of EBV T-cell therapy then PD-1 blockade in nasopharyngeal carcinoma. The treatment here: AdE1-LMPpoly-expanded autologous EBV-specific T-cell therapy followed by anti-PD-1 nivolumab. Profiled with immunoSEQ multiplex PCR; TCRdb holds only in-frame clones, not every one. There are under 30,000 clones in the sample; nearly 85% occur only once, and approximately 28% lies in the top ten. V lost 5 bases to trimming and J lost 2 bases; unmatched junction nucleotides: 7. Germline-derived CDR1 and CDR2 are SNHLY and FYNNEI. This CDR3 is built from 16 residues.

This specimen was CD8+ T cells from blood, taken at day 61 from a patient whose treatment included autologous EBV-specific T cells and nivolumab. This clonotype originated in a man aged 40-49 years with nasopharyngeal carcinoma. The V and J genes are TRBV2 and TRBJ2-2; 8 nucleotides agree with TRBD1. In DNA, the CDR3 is TGTGCCAGCAGTCCCCGGACAGGGCTCAACACCGGGGAGCTGTTTTTT. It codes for CASSPRTGLNTGELFF. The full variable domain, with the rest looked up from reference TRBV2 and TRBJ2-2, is EPEVTQTPSHQVTQMGQEVILRCVPISNHLYFYWYRQILGQKVEFLVSFYNNEISEKSEIFDDQFSVERPDGSNFTLKIRSTKLEDSAMYFCASSPRTGLNTGELFFGEGSRLTVL.